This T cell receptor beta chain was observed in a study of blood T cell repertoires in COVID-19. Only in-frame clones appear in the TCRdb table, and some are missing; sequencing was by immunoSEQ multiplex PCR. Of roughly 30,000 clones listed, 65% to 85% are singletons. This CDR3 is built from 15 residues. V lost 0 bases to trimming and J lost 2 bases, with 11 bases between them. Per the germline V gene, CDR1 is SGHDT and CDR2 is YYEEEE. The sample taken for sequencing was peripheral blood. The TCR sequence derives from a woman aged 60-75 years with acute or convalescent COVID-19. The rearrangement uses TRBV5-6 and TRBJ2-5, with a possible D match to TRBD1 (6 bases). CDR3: CASSLDRELQETQYF. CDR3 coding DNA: TGTGCCAGCAGCTTGGACAGGGAATTGCAAGAGACCCAGTACTTC.